The entry below describes one T cell receptor beta chain. The data originate from a study of blood T cell repertoires in COVID-19. Study in general: The United States, Italy and Spain supplied acute and convalescent COVID-19 samples.

CDR3 length equals 15 residues. Germline V gives CDR1 SGHDN, CDR2 FVKESK. V was shortened by 2 bases and J by 5 bases, with 14 bases between the two germline ends. TCRdb keeps only in-frame clones here, not all; method: immunoSEQ multiplex PCR. The sample records about 70,000 clones, roughly 79% being singletons. This TCR was recovered from a woman in her 70s with acute or convalescent COVID-19. This chain links TRBV14 with TRBJ2-3; a weak D match, TRBD2 (6 bases). Specimen: peripheral blood. The CDR3 reads CASSQRPWGVDTQYF. CDR3 sequence (DNA): TGTGCCAGCAGCCAAAGACCCTGGGGGGTAGATACGCAGTATTTT. Based on the CDR3 plus reference TRBV14 and TRBJ2-3, the full variable domain is EAGVTQFPSHSVIEKGQTVTLRCDPISGHDNLYWYRRVMGKEIKFLLHFVKESKQDESGMPNNRFLAERTGGTYSTLKVQPAELEDSGVYFCASSQRPWGVDTQYFGPGTRLTVL.